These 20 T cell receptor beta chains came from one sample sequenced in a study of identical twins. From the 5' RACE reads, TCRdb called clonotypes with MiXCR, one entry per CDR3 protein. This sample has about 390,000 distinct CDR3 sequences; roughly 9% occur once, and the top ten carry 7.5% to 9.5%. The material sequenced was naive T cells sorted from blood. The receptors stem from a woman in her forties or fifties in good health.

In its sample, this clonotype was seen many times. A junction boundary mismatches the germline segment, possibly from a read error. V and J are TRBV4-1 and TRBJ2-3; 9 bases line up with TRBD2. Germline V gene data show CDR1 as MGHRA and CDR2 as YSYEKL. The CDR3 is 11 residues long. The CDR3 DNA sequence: TGCGCCAGCAGCCAAGAAGGGACTAGCCATTTT. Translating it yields CASSQEGTSHF.

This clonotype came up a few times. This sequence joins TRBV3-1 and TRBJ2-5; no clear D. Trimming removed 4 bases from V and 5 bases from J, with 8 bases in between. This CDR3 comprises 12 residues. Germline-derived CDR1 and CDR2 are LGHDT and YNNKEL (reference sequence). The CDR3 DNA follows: TGTGCCAGCAGCCGCCCCACGGAGACCCAGTACTTC. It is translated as CASSRPTETQYF.

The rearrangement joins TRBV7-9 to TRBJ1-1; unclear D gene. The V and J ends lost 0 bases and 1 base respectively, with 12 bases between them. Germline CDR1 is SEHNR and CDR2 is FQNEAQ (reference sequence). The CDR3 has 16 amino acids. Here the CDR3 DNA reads TGTGCCAGCAGCTTAGCGCCAACATCACAGAACACTGAAGCTTTCTTT. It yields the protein CASSLAPTSQNTEAFF. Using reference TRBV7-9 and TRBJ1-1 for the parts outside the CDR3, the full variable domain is DTGVSQNPRHKITKRGQNVTFRCDPISEHNRLYWYRQTLGQGPEFLTYFQNEAQLEKSRLLSDRFSAERPKGSFSTLEIQRTEQGDSAMYLCASSLAPTSQNTEAFFGQGTRLTVV.

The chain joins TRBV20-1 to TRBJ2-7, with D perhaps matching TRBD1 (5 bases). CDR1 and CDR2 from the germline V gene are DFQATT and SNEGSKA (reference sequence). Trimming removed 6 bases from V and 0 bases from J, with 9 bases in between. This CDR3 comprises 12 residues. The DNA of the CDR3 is TGCAGTGCCCGCAGGGACTCCTACGAGCAGTACGTC. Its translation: CSARRDSYEQYV.

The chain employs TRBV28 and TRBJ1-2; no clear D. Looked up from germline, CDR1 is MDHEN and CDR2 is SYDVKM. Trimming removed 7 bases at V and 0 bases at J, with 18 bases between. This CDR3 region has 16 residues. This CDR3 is CASIPRSRASNYGYTF. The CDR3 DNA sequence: TGTGCCAGCATCCCGAGGTCGAGGGCGTCTAACTATGGCTACACCTTC.

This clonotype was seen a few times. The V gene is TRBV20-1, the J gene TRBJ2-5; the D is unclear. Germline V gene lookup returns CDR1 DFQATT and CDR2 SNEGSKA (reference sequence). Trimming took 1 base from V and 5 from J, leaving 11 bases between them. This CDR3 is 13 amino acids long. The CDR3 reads CSARVRGWETQYF. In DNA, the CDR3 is TGCAGTGCTAGAGTGAGAGGATGGGAGACCCAGTACTTC.

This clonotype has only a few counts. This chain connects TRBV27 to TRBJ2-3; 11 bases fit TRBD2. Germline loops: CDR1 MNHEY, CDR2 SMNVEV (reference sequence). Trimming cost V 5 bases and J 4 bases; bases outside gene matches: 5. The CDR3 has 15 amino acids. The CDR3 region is CASSGGTSGADTQYF. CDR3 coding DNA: TGTGCCAGCAGTGGTGGGACTAGCGGCGCAGATACGCAGTATTTT.

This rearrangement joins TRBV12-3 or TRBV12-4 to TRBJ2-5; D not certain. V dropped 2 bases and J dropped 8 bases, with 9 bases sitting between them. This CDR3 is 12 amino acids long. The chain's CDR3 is CASSLPSPTQYF. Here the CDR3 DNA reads TGTGCCAGCAGTTTACCCTCCCCAACCCAGTACTTC.

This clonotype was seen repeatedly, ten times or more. The CDR3 nucleotides are TGTGCCAGCAGCTTCAGGGGGCGCGACACTGAAGCTTTCTTT. Amino acids: CASSFRGRDTEAFF. This chain joins TRBV7-9 and TRBJ1-1; 8 positions match TRBD1. Germline values: CDR1 SEHNR, CDR2 FQNEAQ (reference sequence). The CDR3 has 14 residues. V lost 3 bases and J lost 3; bases outside the gene matches: 3.

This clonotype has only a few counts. The chain's CDR3 is CSASPKSNADTQYF. The CDR3 coding sequence is TGCAGTGCTTCCCCAAAGAGCAACGCAGATACGCAGTATTTT. This chain connects TRBV20-1 to TRBJ2-3; D gene uncertain. Per the germline V gene, CDR1 is DFQATT and CDR2 is SNEGSKA (reference sequence). V was cut by 5 bases and J by 4 bases, with 16 bases left in between. The CDR3 is made up of 14 amino acids.

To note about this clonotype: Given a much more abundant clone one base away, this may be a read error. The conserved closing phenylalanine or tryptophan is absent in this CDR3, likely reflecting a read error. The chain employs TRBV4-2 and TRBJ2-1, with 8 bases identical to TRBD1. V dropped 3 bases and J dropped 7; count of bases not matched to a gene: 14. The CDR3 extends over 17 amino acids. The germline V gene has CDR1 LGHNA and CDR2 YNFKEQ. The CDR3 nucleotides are TGTGCCAGCAGCCACCAGTCTCGGACAGGGTTGGGGAATGAGCAGTTCTAC. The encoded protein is CASSHQSRTGLGNEQFY.

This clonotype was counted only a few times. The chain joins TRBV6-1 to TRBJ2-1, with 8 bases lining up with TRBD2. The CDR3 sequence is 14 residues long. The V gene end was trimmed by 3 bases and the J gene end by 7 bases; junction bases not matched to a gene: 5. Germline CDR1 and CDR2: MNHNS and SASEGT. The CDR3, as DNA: TGTGCCAGCAGTGATTTAGCGGGAAAGAATGAGCAGTTCTTC. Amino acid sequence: CASSDLAGKNEQFF.

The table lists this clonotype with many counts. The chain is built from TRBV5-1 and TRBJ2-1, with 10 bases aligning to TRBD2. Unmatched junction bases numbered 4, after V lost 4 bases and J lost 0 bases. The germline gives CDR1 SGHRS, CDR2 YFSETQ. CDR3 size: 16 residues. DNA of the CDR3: TGCGCCAGCAGCGAACCTAGCGGGAGCTCCTACAATGAGCAGTTCTTC. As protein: CASSEPSGSSYNEQFF.

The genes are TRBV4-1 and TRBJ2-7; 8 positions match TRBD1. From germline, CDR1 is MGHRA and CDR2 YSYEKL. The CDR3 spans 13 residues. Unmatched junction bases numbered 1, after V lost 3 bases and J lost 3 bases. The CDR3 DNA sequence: TGCGCCAGCAGCCATGACAGGGGCTACGAGCAGTACTTC. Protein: CASSHDRGYEQYF.

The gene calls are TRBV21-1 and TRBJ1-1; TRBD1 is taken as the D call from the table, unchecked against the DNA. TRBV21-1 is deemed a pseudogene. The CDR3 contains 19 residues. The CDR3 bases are TGTGCCAGCAGCAAAGTTCGTCCGGCAGGGGAGGATCGGGGCACTGAAGCTTTCTTT. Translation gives CASSKVRPAGEDRGTEAFF.

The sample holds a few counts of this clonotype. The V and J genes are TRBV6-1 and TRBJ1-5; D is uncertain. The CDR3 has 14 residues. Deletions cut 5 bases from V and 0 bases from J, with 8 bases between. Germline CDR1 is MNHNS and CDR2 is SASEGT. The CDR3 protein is CASSPADSNQPQHF. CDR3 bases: TGTGCCAGCAGTCCCGCAGATAGCAATCAGCCCCAGCATTTT.

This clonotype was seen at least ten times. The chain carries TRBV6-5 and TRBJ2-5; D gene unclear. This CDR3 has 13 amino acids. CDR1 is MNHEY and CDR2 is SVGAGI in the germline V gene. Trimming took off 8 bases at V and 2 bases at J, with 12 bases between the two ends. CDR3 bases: TGTGCCAGCCGTGAGTCCGCACAAGAGACCCAGTACTTC. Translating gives CASRESAQETQYF.

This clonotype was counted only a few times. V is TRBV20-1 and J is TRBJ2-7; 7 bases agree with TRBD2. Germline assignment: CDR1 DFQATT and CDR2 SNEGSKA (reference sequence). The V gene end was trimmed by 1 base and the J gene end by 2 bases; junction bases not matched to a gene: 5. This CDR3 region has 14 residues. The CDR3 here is CSARAPSGTYEQYF. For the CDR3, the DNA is TGCAGTGCTAGAGCCCCTAGCGGCACCTACGAGCAGTACTTC.

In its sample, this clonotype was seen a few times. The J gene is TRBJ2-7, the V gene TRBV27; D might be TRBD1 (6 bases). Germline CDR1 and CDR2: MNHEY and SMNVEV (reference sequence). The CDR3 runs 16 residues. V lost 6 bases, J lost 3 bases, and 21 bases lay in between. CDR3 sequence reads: CASRPTLGGAFYEQYF. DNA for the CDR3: TGTGCCAGCAGACCCACACTAGGGGGAGCTTTCTACGAGCAGTACTTC.

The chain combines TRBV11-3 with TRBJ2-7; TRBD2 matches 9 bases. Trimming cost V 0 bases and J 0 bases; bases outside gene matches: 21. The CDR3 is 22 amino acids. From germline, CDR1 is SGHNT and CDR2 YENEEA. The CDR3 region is CASSLDPDGGFASGKGSYEQYF. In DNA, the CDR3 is TGTGCCAGCAGCTTAGACCCAGACGGGGGTTTCGCTAGCGGGAAGGGCTCCTACGAGCAGTACTTC.